This T cell receptor beta chain was identified during a study of cytomegalovirus exposure and HLA in healthy donors (dated by TCRdb to the late 2010s). Background on the whole study: An earlier analysis of fewer than 750 of the donors reported under 300 Gb of sequence data and around 100 million unique TCR beta sequences obtained from approximately 180 million T cells. A later analysis re-examined previously published TCR beta repertoires from 500 to 700 donors and added high-resolution HLA genotyping to investigate patterns of TCR occurrence. A later genetic analysis used genome-wide SNP genotypes for about 55% of the 666 donors, treating that subset as a discovery cohort. Because of strong linkage in the cohort, roughly five DR-DQ haplotypes were treated as single units for association and clustering. Both class I and class II loci were covered by HLA typing, at four-digit resolution. The study used immunosequencing to profile the T cell repertoires of several hundred subjects and linked those repertoires to cytomegalovirus serostatus. All discovery cohort repertoires had been generated using a single sequencing platform. An earlier analysis of some 500 of the donors used high-throughput TCR beta sequencing to judge whether each TCR beta V gene segment behaved as functional or pseudogenic. Among around 400 genotyped donors of the cohort, an average of around 220,000 unique TCR beta nucleotide sequences was sequenced per donor, of which about 20% were non-productive. Besides the first cohort of 500 to 700 subjects, a separate validation cohort made up of roughly 120 different subjects was used. Of the 300 to 400 genotyped donors, around 81% fell in the genetic ancestry cluster associated with self-reported Caucasian donors. Rather than drawing on any new phenotypic data, the later analysis identified candidate immune exposures from TCR beta sequences and the way those sequences occurred across donors. Donor age, sex, ethnicity and CMV serostatus were compiled together with the repertoire data. An early release covering approximately 600 HLA-typed donors comprised around 300 gigabases of sequencing data and around 85 million unique TCR sequences. To predict cytomegalovirus infection status, the study brought together high-throughput TCR immunosequencing, statistical association of individual TCRs with disease status, and machine learning. The study aimed to test whether cataloging public T cell receptors could reveal signatures of past pathogen exposure. The number of donors typed differed by locus, with about 629-640 for A, B, C, DRB1 and DQB1, around 500 for DQA1, 600 to 610 for DPA1, and 450 to 480 for DPB1.

Library creation used the immunoSEQ multiplex PCR assay. A mixture of 60 forward primers for TCR Vbeta segments and 13 reverse primers for TCR Jbeta segments was used in the multiplex PCR. The CDR3 region of rearranged TCR beta genes was amplified from genomic DNA by a multiplex PCR assay. On the Illumina HiSeq System, the amplified TCR beta libraries were sequenced as 87-base-pair reads. Under the source paper's analysis protocol: A later analysis tallied roughly 76 million unique TCR beta chains across the 610 or so repertoires, and some 12 million of those chains were shared by two or more donors. A nearest-neighbor algorithm error-corrected the raw reads and collapsed the reads into unique sequences, merging closely related sequences to remove PCR and sequencing errors. V, D and J gene segments were assigned by aligning CDR3 sequences to IMGT reference sequences. Each retained sequence needed at least a six-nucleotide match to both a V gene segment and a J gene segment. Rearrangements were classified as productive when the CDR3 lacked stop codons and remained in frame with V and J, and all other rearrangements were classified as non-productive. Following IMGT convention, CDR3 was defined as the stretch from the second conserved V-encoded cysteine up to the conserved J-encoded phenylalanine. In an earlier analysis of around 640 of the donors, sequences lacking an unambiguous match to a single V gene segment were excluded. An earlier analysis of a few hundred of the donors classified V segments as functional when productive rearrangements were above 56.7% and as segregating when the standard deviation between donors was above 5%. To diagnose cytomegalovirus status from the catalog of TCR beta chain sequences, a statistical classification framework was built. A later analysis assigned V and J genes by comparing TCR nucleotide sequences with IMGT/GENE-DB human TR gene sequences. In a later analysis, CDR3 sequences and most-parsimonious VDJ recombination scenarios were assigned using the TCRdist pipeline. In a later analysis, each TCR beta chain was defined by its CDR3 amino acid sequence together with its V-gene family, and reads lacking a unique V-gene family were excluded. A later analysis removed several hundred highly shared, low-generation-probability nucleotide sequences to deal with suspected cross-contamination and a sequencing artifact. For each public chain, a later analysis derived a clonal expansion index from normalized ranks of inferred template counts within each repertoire. In a later analysis, generation probabilities were computed using a VDJ recombination model fitted to out-of-frame rearrangements, and the results were checked against IGoR. In a later analysis, hypergeometric tests were used to score TCR-TCR, TCR-HLA and TCR-CMV co-occurrence, with a repertoire-size bias correction applied to TCR pairs. False discovery rates were estimated in a later analysis by permuting HLA or CMV assignments 20 times. A later analysis grouped co-occurring TCRs with DBSCAN, adding TCRdist sequence similarity when clustering within HLA-allele-positive subsets. Co-occurrence clustering excluded repertoires with fewer than 30,000 or more than 120,000 public chains, plus five with anomalous nucleotide sharing. Held by TCRdb, this immuneACCESS table contains in-frame sequences only and omits some clones. Under half of the omission traces to an unresolved V gene where checked; the cause of the rest is unknown. V, J and clone size reflect that table, while D and trimming were determined from the DNA. Recorded for this sample are approximately 77,000 clones; about three quarters of them occurred a single time. Around 4.8% of the sample lies in the top ten.

The cohort comprised around 700 healthy bone marrow donors. At the time of sampling, all cohort members were nominally healthy, though unrecorded immune exposures were likely present. The donor tested CMV seronegative and was one of the 352 seronegative cohort members. Every donor gave a peripheral blood sample, and the peripheral blood mononuclear cells from that sample were used for TCR beta sequencing. The Qiagen DNeasy Blood Extraction Kit was used to extract genomic DNA from the blood cell samples. Broader findings and caveats from the paper: This cohort had only TCR beta chains sequenced, and the lack of alpha or paired-chain data limited which features could be detected. While some public TCRs were present in many individuals, most TCR sequences turned up only very rarely across donors. A further reported finding was that TCR beta sequences accurately predicted the HLA-A and HLA-B alleles for most subjects in the first cohort. Assigning TCR associations to individual alleles was difficult when HLA alleles, especially DR and DQ, strongly co-occurred. According to a later analysis, parvovirus B19, influenza, CMV and Epstein-Barr virus appeared linked to several top co-occurrence clusters. In a later analysis, most CMV-associated TCR beta chains were found to appear HLA-restricted, with HLA associations seemingly driven largely by CMV exposure. According to a later genetic analysis, donors in an Asian-associated ancestry cluster had fewer N-insertions in productive TCRs than the roughly 670-donor mean. The study gave a list of 150 to 200 TCR beta chains associated with cytomegalovirus. An earlier analysis of approximately 500 of the donors showed that most TCR beta V segments appeared in productive rearrangements either about 87% or about 30% of the time, which broadly matched IMGT annotations. Compared with equally common non-associated chains, HLA-associated TCR beta chains in a later analysis were more clonally expanded and had lower generation probabilities. A cluster of highly shared sequence variants was judged likely to be a technical artifact of the sequencing pipeline. According to the authors, the approach could potentially be generalized to other disease states and immunological phenotypes. A later analysis found that TCR association rates varied across HLA loci, with DRB1 alleles showing the most associated TCRs and HLA-C alleles the fewest. The classifier was reported to diagnose cytomegalovirus status with high specificity and sensitivity in both the original and validation cohorts. Correlated functional status among segregating V segments might reflect linkage disequilibrium, but an unknown experimental factor could not be ruled out. A later genetic analysis associated a missense DCLRE1C variant with V-gene and J-gene trimming of TCR beta chains, and an independent cohort replicated the association. Specific HLA alleles were associated with 15,000 to 20,000 TCR beta sequences at a false discovery rate of 0.05 in a later analysis. About 17 rarely observed V segments, including chromosome 9 orphons, were excluded from the earlier analysis of a few hundred of the donors because counts were too low. Because HLA typing was unavailable for some donors at each locus, only the typed subset was used in association tests. Roughly uniform sequencing depth across donors was assumed in presence/absence analyses, although this assumption may not hold. Because the 87-base-pair reads could not distinguish some IMGT-functional V segments, including TRBV6-2 and TRBV6-3, those segments were excluded. For the cohort, immune exposure information was limited to CMV serostatus. Three of the identified cytomegalovirus-associated TCR beta chains were confirmed in vitro to be specific for cytomegalovirus antigens.

Remarks on this clone: What this receptor recognizes is not known. Base qualities were left out, and no much larger clone turns up one base away.

V drops 4 bases and J drops 0 bases, leaving 25 bases in between. CDR1 and CDR2, per the germline V gene, are SGHDT and YYEEEE. The CDR3 numbers 19 residues from cysteine through phenylalanine. CDR3 DNA is the only sequence kept; it has 57 bases, read in frame from the first base. The chain uses TRBV5-6 and TRBJ1-1; no D gene call is confident. Sequencing was carried out using PBMCs. The TCR was taken from a man in his forties in good health and CMV-seronegative. The nucleotides are TGTGCCAGCAGCCTAAAAATCCAAAGCTTAGCCAACATGAACACTGAAGCTTTCTTT. The encoded protein is CASSLKIQSLANMNTEAFF.